This T cell receptor beta chain was observed in a study of OX40 agonist ivuxolimab in advanced cancers. With regard to the full study: Ivuxolimab was an agonistic, fully human IgG2 monoclonal antibody directed against OX40 (CD134), a costimulatory receptor. The dose-escalation cohort was roughly 83% male with a mean age of around 64 years, ranging from about 23 to 85. Three dose-escalation patients achieved partial responses, one with hepatocellular carcinoma and two with cutaneous melanoma. Patients were allowed to have had prior anti-PD-1, anti-PD-L1 or anti-CTLA-4 therapy, and around 43% of the dose-escalation patients had been treated with checkpoint inhibitors. Of the roughly 50 dose-escalation patients, hepatocellular carcinoma was present in approximately 20, melanoma in around 15, renal cell carcinoma in 9 and head and neck cancer in 9. Intravenous ivuxolimab was administered to patients every 2 weeks at six dose levels: 0.01, 0.1, 0.3, 1.5, 3 and 10 mg/kg. Peripheral TCRbeta sequencing was intended to test whether TCR sequence diversity was altered and clonal T-cell expansion was caused by ivuxolimab. The monotherapy dose-escalation portion (N of about 50 patients) of the phase I ivuxolimab trial is reported in the paper.

Comment on this clone: It lacks a known antigen. No quality values exist for individual bases; no much larger clone is one base distant.

Broader findings and caveats from the paper: Clonal expansion of both CD4+ and CD8+ blood T cells was observed from baseline to week 6 at doses 0.1 to 3.0 mg/kg. Antigen specificity was not determined for the clonally expanded peripheral T cells. Low levels of normalized T-cell clonal expansion were also seen in some patients who did not respond. After ivuxolimab, CD8+ T cells had more expanded clones than CD4+ T cells on average. Partial responders in the 0.1-3.0 mg/kg groups had among the lowest normalized peripheral clonal expansion, especially among CD8+ T cells.

To sequence the TCRbeta CDR3 region, genomic DNA was isolated from the sorted cells. The immunoSEQ Assay was used for sequencing of TCRbeta CDR3 regions. In its TCRdb copy, this immuneACCESS table keeps in-frame sequences only and misses some clones. Where compared with another copy, unresolved V genes explain less than half of these, and the others have no known cause. This sample lists more than 75,000 clones; roughly 91% were detected once. The top ten constitute 0.25% to 0.4% of the sample. Patients with a history of autoimmune disease or receiving systemic immunosuppression were excluded from the trial. Peripheral blood for TCR sequencing was collected from all dose cohorts at baseline, on cycle 4 day 1, and on cycle 7 day 1. The samples were taken from a phase I, first-in-human, multicenter, open-label dose-escalation trial of ivuxolimab. Adults with locally advanced or metastatic melanoma, renal cell carcinoma, hepatocellular carcinoma or head and neck squamous cell carcinoma were enrolled in the trial. Before TCR sequencing, CD4+ T cells and CD8+ T cells were sorted from peripheral blood as separate populations.

For CDR1 and CDR2, the germline V gene lists MNHNS and SASEGT. The CDR3 covers 15 residues, taking in both the cysteine and the phenylalanine. The only DNA kept is the CDR3, 45 bases in frame from the first base. V has 4 bases trimmed and J has 1 base trimmed; junction bases matching no gene number 3. The sequence derives from an adult with an advanced solid tumor such as melanoma, head and neck, liver or kidney cancer. The specimen was CD4+ or CD8+ T cells sorted from blood, collected in a trial of the OX40 agonist ivuxolimab. Recombination linked TRBV6-1 to TRBJ2-2; 7 bases in between match TRBD1. The CDR3 loop reads CASSARDRNTGELFF. In nucleotide form, the sequence is TGTGCCAGCAGTGCTAGGGACAGGAACACCGGGGAGCTGTTTTTT.